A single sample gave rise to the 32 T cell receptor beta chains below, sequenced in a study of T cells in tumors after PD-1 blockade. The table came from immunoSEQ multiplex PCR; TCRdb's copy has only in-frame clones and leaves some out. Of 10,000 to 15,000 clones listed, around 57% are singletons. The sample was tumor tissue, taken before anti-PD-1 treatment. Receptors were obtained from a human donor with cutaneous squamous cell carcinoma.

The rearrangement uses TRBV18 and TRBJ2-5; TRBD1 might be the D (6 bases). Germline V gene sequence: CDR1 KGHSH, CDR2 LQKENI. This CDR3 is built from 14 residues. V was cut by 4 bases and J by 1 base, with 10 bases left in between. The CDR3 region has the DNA TGTGCCAGCTCACTGGGACATAGCCAAGAGACCCAGTACTTC. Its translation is CASSLGHSQETQYF.

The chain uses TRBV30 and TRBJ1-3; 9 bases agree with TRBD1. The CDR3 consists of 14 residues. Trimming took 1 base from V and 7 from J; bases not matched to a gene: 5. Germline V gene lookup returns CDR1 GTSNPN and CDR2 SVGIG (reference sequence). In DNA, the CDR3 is TGTGCCTGGAGTGCCGGGACAGGGAGGAACACCATATATTTT. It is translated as CAWSAGTGRNTIYF.

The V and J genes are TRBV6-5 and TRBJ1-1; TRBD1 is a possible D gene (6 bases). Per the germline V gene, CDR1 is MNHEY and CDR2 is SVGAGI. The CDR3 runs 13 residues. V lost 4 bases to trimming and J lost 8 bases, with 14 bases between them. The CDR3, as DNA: TGTGCCAGCAGTTCCATTTTGACAGGAGAAGCTTTCTTT. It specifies CASSSILTGEAFF.

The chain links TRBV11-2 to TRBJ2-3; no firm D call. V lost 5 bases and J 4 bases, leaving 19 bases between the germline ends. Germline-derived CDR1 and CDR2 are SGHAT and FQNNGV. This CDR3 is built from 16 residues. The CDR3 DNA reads TGTGCCAGCAGCCCGTCCGGTCTCCCGGCGGCAGATACGCAGTATTTT. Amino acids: CASSPSGLPAADTQYF. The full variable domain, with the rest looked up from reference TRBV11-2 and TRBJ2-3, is EAGVAQSPRYKIIEKRQSVAFWCNPISGHATLYWYQQILGQGPKLLIQFQNNGVVDDSQLPKDRFSAERLKGVDSTLKIQPAKLEDSAVYLCASSPSGLPAADTQYFGPGTRLTVL.

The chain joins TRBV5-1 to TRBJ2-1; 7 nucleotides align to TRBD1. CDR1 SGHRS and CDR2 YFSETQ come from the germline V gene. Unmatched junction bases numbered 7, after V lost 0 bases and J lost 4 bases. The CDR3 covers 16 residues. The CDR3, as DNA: TGCGCCAGCAGCTTGGCCGGGGACAGACTGTACAATGAGCAGTTCTTC. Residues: CASSLAGDRLYNEQFF.

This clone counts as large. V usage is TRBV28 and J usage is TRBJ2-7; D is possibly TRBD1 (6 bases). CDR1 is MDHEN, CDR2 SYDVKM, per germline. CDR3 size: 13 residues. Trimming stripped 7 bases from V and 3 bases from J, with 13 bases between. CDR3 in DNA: TGTGCCAGCAAGGCCAGGGGAGACTACGAGCAGTACTTC. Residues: CASKARGDYEQYF.

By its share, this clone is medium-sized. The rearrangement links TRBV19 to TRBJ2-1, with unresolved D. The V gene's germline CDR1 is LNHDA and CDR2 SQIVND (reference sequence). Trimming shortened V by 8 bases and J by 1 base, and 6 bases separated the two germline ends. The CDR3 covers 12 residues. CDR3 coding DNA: TGTGCCAGTGAGACTTCCTACAATGAGCAGTTCTTC. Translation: CASETSYNEQFF.

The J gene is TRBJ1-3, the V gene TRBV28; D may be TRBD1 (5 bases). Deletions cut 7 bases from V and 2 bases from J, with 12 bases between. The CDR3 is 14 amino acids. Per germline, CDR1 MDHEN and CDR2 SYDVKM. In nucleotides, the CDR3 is TGTGCCAGCATCGCGGGGGGGGCTGGAAACACCATATATTTT. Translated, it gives CASIAGGAGNTIYF.

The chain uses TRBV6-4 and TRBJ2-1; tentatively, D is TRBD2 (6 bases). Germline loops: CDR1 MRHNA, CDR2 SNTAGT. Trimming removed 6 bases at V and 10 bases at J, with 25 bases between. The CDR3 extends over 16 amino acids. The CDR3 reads CASSPLSGEGTREQFF. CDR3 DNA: TGTGCCAGCAGCCCCCTCTCGGGAGAGGGTACTAGGGAGCAGTTCTTC.

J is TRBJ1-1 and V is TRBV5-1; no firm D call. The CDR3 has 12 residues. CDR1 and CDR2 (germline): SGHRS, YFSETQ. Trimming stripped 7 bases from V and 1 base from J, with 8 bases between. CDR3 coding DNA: TGCGCCAGCTCACAAGGGAACACTGAAGCTTTCTTT. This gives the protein CASSQGNTEAFF.

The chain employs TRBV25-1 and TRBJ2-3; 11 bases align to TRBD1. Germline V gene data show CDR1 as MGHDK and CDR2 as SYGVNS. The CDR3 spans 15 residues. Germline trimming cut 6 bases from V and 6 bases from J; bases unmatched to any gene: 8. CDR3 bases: TGTGCCAGCAGCCCCCCCGGGACAGGGGGGGATACGCAGTATTTT. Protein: CASSPPGTGGDTQYF.

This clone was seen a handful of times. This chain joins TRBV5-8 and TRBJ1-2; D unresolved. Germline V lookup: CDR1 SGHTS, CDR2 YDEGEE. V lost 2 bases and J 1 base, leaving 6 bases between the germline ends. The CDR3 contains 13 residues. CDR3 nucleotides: TGTGCCAGCAGCTTTGCGGTTAACTATGGCTACACCTTC. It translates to CASSFAVNYGYTF.

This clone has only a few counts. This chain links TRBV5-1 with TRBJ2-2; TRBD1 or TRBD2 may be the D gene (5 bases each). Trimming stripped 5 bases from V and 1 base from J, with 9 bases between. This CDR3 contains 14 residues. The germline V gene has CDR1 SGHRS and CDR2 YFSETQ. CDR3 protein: CASSLGRNTGELFF. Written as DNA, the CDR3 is TGCGCCAGCAGTCTGGGACGGAACACCGGGGAGCTGTTTTTT. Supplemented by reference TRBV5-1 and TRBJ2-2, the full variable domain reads KAGVTQTPRYLIKTRGQQVTLSCSPISGHRSVSWYQQTPGQGLQFLFEYFSETQRNKGNFPGRFSGRQFSNSRSEMNVSTLELGDSALYLCASSLGRNTGELFFGEGSRLTVL.

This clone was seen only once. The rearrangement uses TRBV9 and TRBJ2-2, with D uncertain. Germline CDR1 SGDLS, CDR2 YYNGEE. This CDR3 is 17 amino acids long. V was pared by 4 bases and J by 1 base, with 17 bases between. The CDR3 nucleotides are TGTGCCAGCAGCTCCCCACCCCAGCGCAAGAACACCGGGGAGCTGTTTTTT. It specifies CASSSPPQRKNTGELFF.

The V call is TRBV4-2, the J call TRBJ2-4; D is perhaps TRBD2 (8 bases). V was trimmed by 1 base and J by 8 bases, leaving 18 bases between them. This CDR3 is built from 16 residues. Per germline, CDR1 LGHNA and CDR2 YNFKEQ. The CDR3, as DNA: TGTGCCAGCAGCCAAGCGGGGACAGCGGGAGTTGACATTCAGTACTTC. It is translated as CASSQAGTAGVDIQYF.

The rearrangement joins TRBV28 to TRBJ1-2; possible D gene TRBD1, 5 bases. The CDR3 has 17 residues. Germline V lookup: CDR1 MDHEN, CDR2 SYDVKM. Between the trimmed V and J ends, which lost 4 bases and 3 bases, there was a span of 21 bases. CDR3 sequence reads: CASSSRPGRPFDYGYTF. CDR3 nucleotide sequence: TGTGCCAGCAGTTCGCGTCCGGGACGCCCGTTCGACTATGGCTACACCTTC.

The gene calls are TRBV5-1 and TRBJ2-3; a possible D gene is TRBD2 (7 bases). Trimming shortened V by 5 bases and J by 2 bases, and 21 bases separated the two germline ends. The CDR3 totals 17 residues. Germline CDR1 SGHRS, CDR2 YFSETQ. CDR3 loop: CASSVGAGASFTDTQYF. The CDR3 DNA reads TGCGCCAGCAGTGTGGGGGCGGGGGCGTCCTTCACAGATACGCAGTATTTT.

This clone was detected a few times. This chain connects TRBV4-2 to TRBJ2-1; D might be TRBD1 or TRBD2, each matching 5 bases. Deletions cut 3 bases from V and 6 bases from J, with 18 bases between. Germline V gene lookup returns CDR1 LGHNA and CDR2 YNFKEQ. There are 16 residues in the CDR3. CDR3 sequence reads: CASSQAFSGHSNEQFF. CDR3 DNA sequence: TGTGCCAGCAGCCAGGCCTTTTCGGGGCACTCCAATGAGCAGTTCTTC.

CDR3 coding DNA: TGTGCCAGCAGCGAAACCGGACAGATTGGGACTGAAGCTTTCTTT. Translated, it gives CASSETGQIGTEAFF. V gene TRBV7-2 combines with J gene TRBJ1-1; perhaps TRBD1 as D (6 bases). CDR1 is SGHTA, CDR2 FQGNSA, per germline. This CDR3 spans 15 amino acids. V lost 5 bases, J lost 5 bases, and 18 bases lay in between.

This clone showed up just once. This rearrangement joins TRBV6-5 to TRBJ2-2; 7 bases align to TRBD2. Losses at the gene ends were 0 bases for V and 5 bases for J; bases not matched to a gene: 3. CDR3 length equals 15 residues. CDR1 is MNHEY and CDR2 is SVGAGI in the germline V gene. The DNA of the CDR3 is TGTGCCAGCAGTTACTCGGGGGAGGGAACCGGGGAGCTGTTTTTT. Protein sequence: CASSYSGEGTGELFF.

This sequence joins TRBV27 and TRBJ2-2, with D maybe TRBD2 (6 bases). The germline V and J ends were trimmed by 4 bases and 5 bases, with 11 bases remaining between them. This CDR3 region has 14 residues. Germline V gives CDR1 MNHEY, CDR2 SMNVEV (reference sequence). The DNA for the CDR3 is TGTGCCAGCAGTTGGAGGGGTTCTACCGGGGAGCTGTTTTTT. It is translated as CASSWRGSTGELFF.

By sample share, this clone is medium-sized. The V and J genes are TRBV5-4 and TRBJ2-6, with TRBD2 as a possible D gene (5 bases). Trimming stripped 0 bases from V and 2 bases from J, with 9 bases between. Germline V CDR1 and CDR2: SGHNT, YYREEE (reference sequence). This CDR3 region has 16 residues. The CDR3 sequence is CASSLAATTGANVLTF. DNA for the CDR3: TGTGCCAGCAGCTTGGCTGCGACTACTGGGGCCAACGTCCTGACTTTC.

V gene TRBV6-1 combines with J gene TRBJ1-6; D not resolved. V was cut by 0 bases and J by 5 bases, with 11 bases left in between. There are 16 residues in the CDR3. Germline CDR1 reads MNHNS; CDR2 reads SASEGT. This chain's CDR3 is CASSEAPGGHNSPLHF. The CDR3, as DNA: TGTGCCAGCAGTGAAGCTCCAGGAGGACATAATTCACCCCTCCACTTT.

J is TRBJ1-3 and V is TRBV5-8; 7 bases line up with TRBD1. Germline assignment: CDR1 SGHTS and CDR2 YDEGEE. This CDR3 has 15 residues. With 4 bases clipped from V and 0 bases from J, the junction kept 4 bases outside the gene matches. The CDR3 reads CASSPGTASGNTIYF. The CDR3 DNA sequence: TGTGCCAGCAGCCCAGGGACAGCCTCTGGAAACACCATATATTTT.

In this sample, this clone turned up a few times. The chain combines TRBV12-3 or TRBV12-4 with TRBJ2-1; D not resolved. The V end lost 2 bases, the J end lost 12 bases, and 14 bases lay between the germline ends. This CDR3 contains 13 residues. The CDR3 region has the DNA TGTGCCAGCAGTTTAAGTTCCCAAAAGGGGCAGTTCTTC. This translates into CASSLSSQKGQFF.

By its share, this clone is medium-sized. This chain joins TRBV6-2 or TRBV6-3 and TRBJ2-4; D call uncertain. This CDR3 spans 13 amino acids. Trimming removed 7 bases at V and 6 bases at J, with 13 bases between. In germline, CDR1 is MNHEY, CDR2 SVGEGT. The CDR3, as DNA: TGTGCCAGCACCCCCGGAGTTGCAAACATTCAGTACTTC. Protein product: CASTPGVANIQYF.

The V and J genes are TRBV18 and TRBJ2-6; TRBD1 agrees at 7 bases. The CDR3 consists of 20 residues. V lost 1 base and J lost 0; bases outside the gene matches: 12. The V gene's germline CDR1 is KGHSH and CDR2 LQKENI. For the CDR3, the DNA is TGTGCCAGCTCACCACAGGCAGGGGGAAGTACGAGCTCTGGGGCCAACGTCCTGACTTTC. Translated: CASSPQAGGSTSSGANVLTF.

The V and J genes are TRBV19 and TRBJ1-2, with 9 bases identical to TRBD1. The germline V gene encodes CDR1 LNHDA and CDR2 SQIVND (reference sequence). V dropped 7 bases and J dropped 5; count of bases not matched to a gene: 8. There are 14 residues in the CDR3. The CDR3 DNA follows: TGTGCCAGTATTGGGGGACAGGGTGTATATGGCTACACCTTC. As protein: CASIGGQGVYGYTF.

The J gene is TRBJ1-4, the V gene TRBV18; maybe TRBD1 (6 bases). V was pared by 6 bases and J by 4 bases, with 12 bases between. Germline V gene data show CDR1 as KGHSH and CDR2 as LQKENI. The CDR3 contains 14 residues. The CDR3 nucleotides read TGTGCCAGCTCCCCCAGGGGAAGTAATGAAAAACTGTTTTTT. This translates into CASSPRGSNEKLFF.

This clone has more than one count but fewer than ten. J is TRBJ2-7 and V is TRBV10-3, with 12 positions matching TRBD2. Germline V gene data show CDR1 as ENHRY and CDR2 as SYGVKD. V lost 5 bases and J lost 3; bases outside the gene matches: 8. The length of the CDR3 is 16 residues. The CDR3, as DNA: TGTGCCATCAGTAGATTACTAGCGGGAGGTAACTACGAGCAGTACTTC. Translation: CAISRLLAGGNYEQYF.

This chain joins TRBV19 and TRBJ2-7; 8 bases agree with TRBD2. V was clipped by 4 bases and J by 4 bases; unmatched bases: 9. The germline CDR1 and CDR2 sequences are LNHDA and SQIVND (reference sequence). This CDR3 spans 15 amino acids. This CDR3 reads CASSRAGTSTYEQYF. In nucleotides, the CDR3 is TGTGCCAGTAGTAGAGCCGGGACTAGTACTTACGAGCAGTACTTC. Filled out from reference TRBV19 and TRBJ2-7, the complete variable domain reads DGGITQSPKYLFRKEGQNVTLSCEQNLNHDAMYWYRQDPGQGLRLIYYSQIVNDFQKGDIAEGYSVSREKKESFPLTVTSAQKNPTAFYLCASSRAGTSTYEQYFGPGTRLTVT.

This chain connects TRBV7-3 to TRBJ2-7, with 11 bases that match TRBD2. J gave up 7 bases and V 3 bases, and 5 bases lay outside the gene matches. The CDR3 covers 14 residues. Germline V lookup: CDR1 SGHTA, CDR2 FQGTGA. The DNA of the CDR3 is TGTGCCAGCAGCTTCACTAGCGGGAGTGGTGAGCAGTACTTC. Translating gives CASSFTSGSGEQYF. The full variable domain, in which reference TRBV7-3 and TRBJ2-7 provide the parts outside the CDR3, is GAGVSQTPSNKVTEKGKYVELRCDPISGHTALYWYRQSLGQGPEFLIYFQGTGAADDSGLPNDRFFAVRPEGSVSTLKIQRTERGDSAVYLCASSFTSGSGEQYFGPGTRLTVT.